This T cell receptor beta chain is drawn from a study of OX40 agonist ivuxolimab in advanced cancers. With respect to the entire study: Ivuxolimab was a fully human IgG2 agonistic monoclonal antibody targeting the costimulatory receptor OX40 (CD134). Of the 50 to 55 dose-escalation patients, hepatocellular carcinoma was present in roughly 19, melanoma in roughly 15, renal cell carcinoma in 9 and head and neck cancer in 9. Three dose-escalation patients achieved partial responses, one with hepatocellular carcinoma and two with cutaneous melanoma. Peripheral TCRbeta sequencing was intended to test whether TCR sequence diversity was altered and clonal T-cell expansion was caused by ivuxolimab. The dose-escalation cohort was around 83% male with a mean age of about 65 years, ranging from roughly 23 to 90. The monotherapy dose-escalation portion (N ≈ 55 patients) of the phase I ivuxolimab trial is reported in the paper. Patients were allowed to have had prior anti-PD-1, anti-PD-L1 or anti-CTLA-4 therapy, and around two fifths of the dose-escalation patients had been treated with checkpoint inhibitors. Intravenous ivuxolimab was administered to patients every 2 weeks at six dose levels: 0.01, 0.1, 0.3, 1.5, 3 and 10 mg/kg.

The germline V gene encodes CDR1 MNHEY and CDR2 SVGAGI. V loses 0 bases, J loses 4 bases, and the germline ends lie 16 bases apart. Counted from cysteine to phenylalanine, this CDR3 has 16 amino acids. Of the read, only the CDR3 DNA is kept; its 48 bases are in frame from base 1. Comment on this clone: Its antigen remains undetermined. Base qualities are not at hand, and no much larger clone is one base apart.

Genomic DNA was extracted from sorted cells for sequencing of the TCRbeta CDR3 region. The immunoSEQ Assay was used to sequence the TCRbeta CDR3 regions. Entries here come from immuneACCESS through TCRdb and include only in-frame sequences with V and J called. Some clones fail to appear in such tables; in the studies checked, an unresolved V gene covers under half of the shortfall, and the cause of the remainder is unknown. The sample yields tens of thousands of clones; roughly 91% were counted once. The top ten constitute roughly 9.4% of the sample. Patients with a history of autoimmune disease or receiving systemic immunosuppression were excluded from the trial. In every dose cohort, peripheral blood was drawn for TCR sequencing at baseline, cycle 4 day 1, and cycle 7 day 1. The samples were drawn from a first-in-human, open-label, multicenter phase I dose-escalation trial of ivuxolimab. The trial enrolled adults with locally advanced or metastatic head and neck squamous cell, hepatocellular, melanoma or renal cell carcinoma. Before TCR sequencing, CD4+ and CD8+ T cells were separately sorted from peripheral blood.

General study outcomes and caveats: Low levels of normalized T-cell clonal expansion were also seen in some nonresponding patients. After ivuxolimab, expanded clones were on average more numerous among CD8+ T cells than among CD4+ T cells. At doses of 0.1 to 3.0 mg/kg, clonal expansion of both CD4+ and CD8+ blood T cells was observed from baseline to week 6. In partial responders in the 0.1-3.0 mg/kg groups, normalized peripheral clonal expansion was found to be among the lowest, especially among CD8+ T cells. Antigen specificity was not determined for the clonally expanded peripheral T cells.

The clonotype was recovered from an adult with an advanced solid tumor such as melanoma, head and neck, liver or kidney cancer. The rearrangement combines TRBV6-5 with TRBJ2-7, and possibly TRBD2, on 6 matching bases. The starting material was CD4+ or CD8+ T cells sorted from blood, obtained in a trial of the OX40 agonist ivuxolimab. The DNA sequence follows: TGTGCCAGCAGTTACTCCCTGGGGGGACTCTGGTACGAGCAGTACTTC. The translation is CASSYSLGGLWYEQYF.